The entry that follows covers one T cell receptor beta chain sequence. Its binding antigen is unknown. Base qualities are not at hand, and no much larger clone is one base apart. The immunoSEQ Assay, a bias-controlled multiplex PCR, was used to amplify TCRbeta CDR3 regions from genomic DNA. The study's own analysis went as follows. The number of nucleated cells in each sample was estimated from the amplification of reference gene primers within the assay. Sequence reads were collapsed and filtered to measure the absolute abundance of every unique TCRbeta CDR3 rearrangement. For each sample, productive Simpson clonality was calculated as the square root of Simpson's diversity index over productive rearrangements. TCRdb re-hosts the immuneACCESS table, in-frame sequences only. Its copies lack some clones; in the studies checked, an unresolved V gene accounts for under half of them, and the cause for the rest is not known. V and J calls and clone size are as listed in that table; D and trimming were resolved from the DNA. The sample table contains a few hundred thousand clones; only one count was recorded for around nine tenths of them. Clones ranked in the top ten supply about 1.7% of the sample.

This record comes from a study of blood T cell repertoires in COVID-19 (dated by TCRdb to the early 2020s). At the level of the whole study: The collaborator samples originated in the United States, Italy and Spain and spanned the acute and convalescent phases of COVID-19. The material from the prospective study consisted of cDNA or gDNA derived from T cells, B-cell-depleted T cells, or PBMCs. The sample metadata nearly always contained a de-identified subject ID, COVID-19 status, age in years and sex. The repertoires were released in a freely available public database intended as a resource for research on the immune response to SARS-CoV-2. Where HLA class I and class II types were available, the types were taken from metadata supplied by the sample provider, not from assay-based typing. The samples were drawn from two sources: the first 160 participants of the ongoing ImmuneRACE study, and 1,200 or so subjects contributed by 6 global collaborators. Subjects who had been exposed to COVID-19, were actively infected with it, or had recovered from it provided the deeply sampled blood TCRbeta repertoires that made up the dataset. What the study reported, not specific to this receptor: Clinical and demographic metadata were provided uncurated, with the amount varying by source and participant.

Enrolling through a virtual design, the prospective study's participants ranged in age from roughly 18 to 95 years and lived across more than 20 United States geographic areas. Cohort assignment in the prospective study relied on participant-reported clinical history from a screening survey and a study questionnaire. For ImmuneRACE Cohort 3, a participant was defined as recovered based on two consecutive negative NP/OP PCR tests, clearance by a healthcare professional, or resolution of symptoms. In the prospective study, mobile phlebotomists collected whole blood, serum and a nasopharyngeal or oropharyngeal swab from each participant. Over an approximately 2-month period, participants in the prospective study had the option of providing additional blood draws and questionnaires. Before DNA extraction, prospective study blood samples were shipped either frozen or at room temperature. V is clipped by 1 base and J by 8 bases, and the sequence between their germline boundaries is 14 bases long. Counted from cysteine to phenylalanine, this CDR3 has 15 amino acids. Only the CDR3 part of the read is kept: 45 bases, read in frame from the first base. According to the germline V gene (reference sequence), CDR1 reads SEHNR and CDR2 reads FQNEAQ.

The sequence joins TRBV7-9 to TRBJ1-4, with the D gene not clear enough to name. The material sequenced was PBMCs or T cells enriched from blood (not recorded which). This receptor was identified in a young woman who had recovered from COVID-19. CDR3 region: CASSLGVSKEEKLFF. The DNA is as follows: TGTGCCAGCAGCTTAGGGGTCTCTAAGGAGGAAAAACTGTTTTTT.